The 15 T cell receptor beta chains reported below all come from one sample, sequenced in a study of T cells in Graves' hyperthyroidism and ophthalmopathy. The investigators amplified TCR beta CDR3 regions from RNA transcripts. The primer set for the first-round RT-PCR of the TCR CDR3 was HTBI. TCRdb re-analysed the multiplex PCR reads in MiXCR, keeping a single row per CDR3 protein. The sample has more than 500,000 distinct CDR3 sequences, around 15% seen once. The sequencing input was blood. All receptors derive from a woman in her twenties or thirties with Graves' hyperthyroidism.

This clonotype was recorded at least ten times. This chain links TRBV6-1 with TRBJ2-7, with a tentative D call TRBD2 (7 bases). Trimming removed 5 bases at V and 6 bases at J, with 23 bases between. Germline lookup yields CDR1 MNHNS and CDR2 SASEGT. The CDR3 is 16 residues long. The CDR3 is CASSSPGGRVQFEQYF. The CDR3 DNA is TGTGCCAGCAGTTCCCCCGGGGGGCGGGTGCAGTTCGAGCAGTACTTC.

This clonotype was counted ten times or more. The gene calls are TRBV5-1 and TRBJ2-7; 7 bases are a match to TRBD1. The length of the CDR3 is 12 residues. Germline CDR1 SGHRS, CDR2 YFSETQ. V lost 7 bases, J lost 2 bases, and 3 bases stayed unmatched. DNA for the CDR3: TGCGCCAGCGGGGACAGTACCTACGAGCAGTACTTC. Translation gives CASGDSTYEQYF.

This clonotype was recorded many times. This chain joins TRBV12-3 or TRBV12-4 and TRBJ1-5, with D unclear. The CDR3 sequence is 15 residues long. V was cut by 6 bases and J by 3 bases, with 15 bases left in between. The CDR3 region is CASSPSAGPNQPQHF. CDR3 in DNA: TGTGCCAGCAGCCCCTCGGCCGGGCCCAATCAGCCCCAGCATTTT.

This clonotype was seen repeatedly, ten times or more. This chain joins TRBV7-2 and TRBJ2-5, with D perhaps TRBD1 (6 bases). CDR1 and CDR2 from the germline V gene are SGHTA and FQGNSA. Trimming stripped 5 bases from V and 1 base from J, with 11 bases between. The CDR3 extends over 14 amino acids. CDR3 nucleotide sequence: TGTGCCAGCAGCCCTCGACAGGCCCAAGAGACCCAGTACTTC. Its protein product is CASSPRQAQETQYF.

Ten or more counts support this clonotype. The rearrangement links TRBV12-3 or TRBV12-4 to TRBJ2-1; D is unclear. The ends were cut back, 4 bases at V and 0 bases at J, with 7 bases in the middle. The CDR3 consists of 14 residues. The CDR3 nucleotides read TGTGCCAGCAGTTACGGAAGCTCCTACAATGAGCAGTTCTTC. Amino acids: CASSYGSSYNEQFF.

Ten or more counts support this clonotype. The chain combines TRBV27 with TRBJ1-1; 9 nucleotides agree with TRBD1. Per germline, CDR1 MNHEY and CDR2 SMNVEV (reference sequence). Trimming removed 3 bases from V and 1 base from J; junction bases left unmatched: 12. The CDR3 extends over 18 amino acids. In DNA, the CDR3 is TGTGCCAGCAGTTTGACCGAGATACCGGGACAGGGGAACACTGAAGCTTTCTTT. This sequence encodes CASSLTEIPGQGNTEAFF.

In its sample, this clonotype was seen a few times. One junction end disagrees with the germline gene, perhaps due to a read error. The chain employs TRBV6-1 and TRBJ2-6; D is perhaps TRBD2 (7 bases). The CDR3 length is 15 residues. The germline gives CDR1 MNHNS, CDR2 SASEGT. The CDR3 here is CASRSLGGGGNVLTF. CDR3 in DNA: TGTGCCAGCAGATCACTAGGGGGGGGGGGCAACGTCCTGACTTTC.

This chain connects TRBV5-6 to TRBJ1-6; the D is unclear. V lost 7 bases to trimming and J lost 9 bases, with 17 bases between them. The CDR3 spans 14 residues. The V gene's germline CDR1 is SGHDT and CDR2 YYEEEE. As DNA, the CDR3 is TGTGCCAGCGTAACTACGAGCAGAATTTCACCCCTCCACTTT. This gives the protein CASVTTSRISPLHF.

The chain is built from TRBV2 and TRBJ2-7; TRBD2 agrees at 8 bases. J gave up 2 bases and V 4 bases, and 4 bases lay outside the gene matches. CDR3 length: 14 residues. Germline V CDR1 and CDR2: SNHLY, FYNNEI. CDR3 residues: CASSGSGEPYEQYF. The CDR3 region has the DNA TGTGCCAGCAGTGGTAGCGGGGAACCCTACGAGCAGTACTTC.

This clonotype came up a few times. One junction end does not reproduce the germline sequence, and a read error may be involved. The chain couples TRBV5-1 to TRBJ2-1, with D possibly being TRBD1 or TRBD2 (5 bases each). Per germline, CDR1 SGHRS and CDR2 YFSETQ. The length of the CDR3 is 12 residues. The CDR3 bases are TGTGCCAGCAGCAGGGAGTGGGGGGAGCAGTTCTTC. Its translation: CASSREWGEQFF.

Comments on this clonotype: This sequence may be a read error, since a much larger clone differs from it by one base. The chain combines TRBV28 with TRBJ2-5; possibly TRBD2 for D (6 bases). Looked up from germline, CDR1 is MDHEN and CDR2 is SYDVKM. The ends were cut back, 8 bases at V and 0 bases at J, with 22 bases in the middle. This CDR3 comprises 17 residues. CDR3 nucleotides: TGTGCCAGCCGTTCCCCCCCAGGAGGGCGCAACCAAGAGACCCAGTACTTC. This sequence encodes CASRSPPGGRNQETQYF.

This clonotype came up a few times. This sequence joins TRBV6-1 and TRBJ2-2; D gene unclear. CDR3 size: 12 residues. Germline lookup yields CDR1 MNHNS and CDR2 SASEGT. Trimming cost V 6 bases and J 7 bases, with 9 bases left between them. In DNA form, the CDR3 reads TGTGCCAGCAGCCGCGTCAGCGGGGAGCTGTTTTTT. Its protein is CASSRVSGELFF.

At least ten counts were recorded for this clonotype. The genes are TRBV3-1 and TRBJ1-1; D not certain. The V gene's germline CDR1 is LGHDT and CDR2 YNNKEL (reference sequence). Trimming removed 1 base from V and 1 base from J, with 7 bases in between. The CDR3 has 14 residues. CDR3 in amino acids: CASSQGHKNTEAFF. CDR3 coding DNA: TGTGCCAGCAGCCAAGGGCACAAGAACACTGAAGCTTTCTTT.

This clonotype came up many times. A junction boundary mismatches the germline segment, possibly from a read error. The gene calls are TRBV5-1 and TRBJ2-2, with unresolved D. Germline V gene lookup returns CDR1 SGHRS and CDR2 YFSETQ. The CDR3 totals 14 residues. DNA of the CDR3: TGTGCCAGCAGTTTAGGGCAGAACACCGGGGAGCTGTTTTTT. This codes for CASSLGQNTGELFF. Filled out from reference TRBV5-1 and TRBJ2-2, the complete variable domain reads KAGVTQTPRYLIKTRGQQVTLSCSPISGHRSVSWYQQTPGQGLQFLFEYFSETQRNKGNFPGRFSGRQFSNSRSEMNVSTLELGDSALYLCASSLGQNTGELFFGEGSRLTVL.

About this clonotype itself: With a much larger clone just one base away, this may be a read error. The chain recombines TRBV6-1 with TRBJ1-5; no reliable D call. V was pared by 7 bases and J by 4 bases, with 8 bases between. There are 12 residues in the CDR3. The germline gives CDR1 MNHNS, CDR2 SASEGT. Here the CDR3 reads CASNTPNQPQHF. CDR3 DNA sequence: TGTGCCAGCAACACCCCTAATCAGCCCCAGCATTTT.